Shown below are 21 T cell receptor beta chains from a single sample sequenced in a study of blood T cells in healthy people across ages. The authors ran a second PCR of 7 to 11 cycles using a sample-barcoded 5' primer and a J-beta primer mix. Each CDR3 protein gets one entry after TCRdb re-called the 5' RACE reads with MiXCR. Of almost 1 million distinct CDR3 sequences listed, about 51% are singletons. What was sequenced was blood. The receptors come from a woman in her fifties or sixties in good health.

A few counts support this clonotype. The chain links TRBV29-1 to TRBJ2-1, with 8 bases aligning to TRBD2. CDR1 is SQVTM, CDR2 ANQGSEA, per germline. This CDR3 contains 16 residues. V lost 4 bases and J lost 4; bases outside the gene matches: 12. CDR3 sequence reads: CSVGIKGGRQYNEQFF. The CDR3, as DNA: TGCAGCGTTGGGATTAAGGGCGGGAGGCAATACAATGAGCAGTTCTTC.

The gene calls are TRBV12-3 or TRBV12-4 and TRBJ1-2, with TRBD1 matching 10 bases. Trimming at V came to 7 bases and at J to 2 bases, leaving 4 bases not matched to a gene. The CDR3 is 14 residues long. The chain's CDR3 is CASNRQGANYGYTF. The CDR3 region has the DNA TGTGCCAGCAATAGACAGGGGGCGAACTATGGCTACACCTTC.

This clonotype was recorded only once. This chain links TRBV10-3 with TRBJ2-1, with TRBD1 identical over 8 bases. From germline, CDR1 is ENHRY and CDR2 SYGVKD. V lost 5 bases, J lost 4 bases, and 7 bases stayed unmatched. The CDR3 consists of 15 residues. The CDR3 nucleotides read TGTGCCATCAGTTCCACAGGGGGTCAATACAATGAGCAGTTCTTC. It encodes CAISSTGGQYNEQFF.

This clonotype turned up a few times. Sequence at one end of the junction differs from germline and may be a read error. The rearrangement joins TRBV4-2 to TRBJ1-2; D uncertain. The germline CDR1 and CDR2 sequences are LGHNA and YNFKEQ. The CDR3 covers 14 residues. The CDR3 DNA reads TGTGCCAGCAGCCAAGCGGCTGCTAACTATGGCTACACTTTC. Translated, it gives CASSQAAANYGYTF.

This clonotype was observed a handful of times. Written as DNA, the CDR3 is TGTGCCAGCACCCCTAGGTTTGTCGGGAGTAATGAGCAGTTCTTC. Protein: CASTPRFVGSNEQFF. The J gene is TRBJ2-1, the V gene TRBV5-4, with a tentative D call TRBD2 (6 bases). Trimming shortened V by 6 bases and J by 7 bases, and 20 bases separated the two germline ends. Germline V CDR1 and CDR2: SGHNT, YYREEE (reference sequence). The CDR3 loop spans 15 amino acids.

The chain employs TRBV12-3 or TRBV12-4 and TRBJ2-4; 9 nucleotides line up with TRBD2. The CDR3 has 20 amino acids. J lost 1 base, V lost 3 bases, and 16 bases had no gene match. In DNA, the CDR3 is TGTGCCAGCAGTTTCGCCGGCGGGAGGGCCGGGGTAAGGGCCAAAAACATTCAGTACTTC. Translation gives CASSFAGGRAGVRAKNIQYF.

There are many counts of this clonotype. The J gene is TRBJ1-2, the V gene TRBV6-2 or TRBV6-3; no reliable D call. The V end was cut by 0 bases, the J end by 8 bases, with 4 bases between. Germline CDR1 reads MNHEY; CDR2 reads SVGEGT. The CDR3 has 11 amino acids. This CDR3 reads CASSYSNGYTF. CDR3 bases: TGTGCCAGCAGTTACTCGAACGGCTACACCTTC.

The chain joins TRBV27 to TRBJ2-3, with 8 nucleotides matching TRBD2. CDR1 and CDR2 (germline): MNHEY, SMNVEV (reference sequence). The CDR3 totals 16 residues. V dropped 3 bases and J dropped 5; count of bases not matched to a gene: 10. DNA for the CDR3: TGTGCCAGCAGTTTCGTCGGGAGGGCCGGGAGAGATACGCAGTATTTT. This codes for CASSFVGRAGRDTQYF.

The V call is TRBV27, the J call TRBJ2-5; weak D call: TRBD2 (6 bases). In germline, CDR1 is MNHEY, CDR2 SMNVEV (reference sequence). Trimming stripped 0 bases from V and 13 bases from J, with 15 bases between. This CDR3 contains 13 residues. The CDR3 coding sequence is TGTGCCAGCAGTTTATCCGGGAGTCGGTTTTGGTACTTC. Its translation is CASSLSGSRFWYF.

The rearrangement links TRBV7-8 to TRBJ2-5, with D possibly TRBD1 on 7 matching bases. The CDR3 runs to 14 residues. The V gene's germline CDR1 is SGHVS and CDR2 FQNEAQ. The germline V and J ends were trimmed by 5 bases and 3 bases, with 13 bases remaining between them. In DNA form, the CDR3 reads TGTGCCAGCAGCCGGGGGACAGAGAAAGAGACCCAGTACTTC. Amino acids: CASSRGTEKETQYF.

The chain recombines TRBV2 with TRBJ2-7, with D possibly being TRBD1 (6 bases). The CDR3 is made up of 11 amino acids. V lost 10 bases and J 2 bases, leaving 9 bases between the germline ends. Germline CDR1 reads SNHLY; CDR2 reads FYNNEI. CDR3 in amino acids: CATRQAYEQYF. DNA for the CDR3: TGTGCCACCCGACAGGCCTACGAGCAGTACTTC. Full variable domain (rest looked up from reference TRBV2 and TRBJ2-7): EPEVTQTPSHQVTQMGQEVILRCVPISNHLYFYWYRQILGQKVEFLVSFYNNEISEKSEIFDDQFSVERPDGSNFTLKIRSTKLEDSAMYFCATRQAYEQYFGPGTRLTVT.

This clonotype appeared a few times. The V call is TRBV7-6, the J call TRBJ2-3, with TRBD2 matching 7 bases. V gave up 1 base and J gave up 1 base; unmatched junction bases: 8. The CDR3 length is 17 residues. Germline V CDR1 and CDR2: SGHVS, FNYEAQ. As DNA, the CDR3 is TGTGCCAGCAGCTTAGTAACTAGCGCACGGGGCACAGATACGCAGTATTTT. Protein product: CASSLVTSARGTDTQYF.

The V gene is TRBV19, the J gene TRBJ2-3, with D perhaps TRBD2 (5 bases). Deletions cut 3 bases from V and 3 bases from J, with 13 bases between. This CDR3 has 15 amino acids. Per the germline V gene, CDR1 is LNHDA and CDR2 is SQIVND (reference sequence). DNA for the CDR3: TGTGCCAGTAGTATTCGGGGTTATGAGACAGATACGCAGTATTTT. Translating gives CASSIRGYETDTQYF.

This clonotype was seen a handful of times. The chain carries TRBV29-1 and TRBJ1-1; unclear D gene. The V gene lost 6 bases and the J gene lost 1 base, with 12 bases spanning the gap. The germline V gene encodes CDR1 SQVTM and CDR2 ANQGSEA. CDR3 length equals 13 residues. CDR3 amino acids: CSVAGSGNTEAFF. In DNA, the CDR3 is TGCAGCGTGGCCGGTTCAGGGAACACTGAAGCTTTCTTT.

The chain is built from TRBV15 and TRBJ2-7; TRBD2 agrees at 7 bases. Trimming at V came to 0 bases and at J to 4 bases, leaving 9 bases not matched to a gene. The germline V gene has CDR1 LNHNV and CDR2 YYDKDF (reference sequence). The CDR3 runs 16 residues. The CDR3 bases are TGTGCCACCAGCAGAGAAGCCGCGGGAGCGGGGTACGAGCAGTACTTC. Amino acids: CATSREAAGAGYEQYF.

The chain joins TRBV5-1 to TRBJ2-7; TRBD2 agrees at 8 bases. The germline gives CDR1 SGHRS, CDR2 YFSETQ. The length of the CDR3 is 15 residues. The junction had 5 bases not matched to a gene; V was cut back by 1 base and J by 2 bases. The CDR3 loop reads CASSLSSSGPYEQYF. As DNA, the CDR3 is TGCGCCAGCAGCTTGTCGTCTAGCGGGCCCTACGAGCAGTACTTC.

The rearrangement joins TRBV5-6 to TRBJ2-7; D might be TRBD1 or TRBD2, each matching 5 bases. This CDR3 has 15 residues. V lost 2 bases to trimming and J lost 0 bases, with 12 bases between them. Per germline, CDR1 SGHDT and CDR2 YYEEEE. The CDR3 region is CASSFGASYSYEQYF. Written as DNA, the CDR3 is TGTGCCAGCAGCTTCGGGGCTTCGTACTCCTACGAGCAGTACTTC.

Only a few counts were recorded for this clonotype. The chain joins TRBV7-9 to TRBJ2-3, with 8 bases fitting TRBD2. Losses at the gene ends were 4 bases for V and 0 bases for J; bases not matched to a gene: 3. The CDR3 has 15 residues. CDR1 and CDR2 from the germline V gene are SEHNR and FQNEAQ (reference sequence). As DNA, the CDR3 is TGTGCCAGCAGCTGGGGCGGGAGGAGCACAGATACGCAGTATTTT. Residues: CASSWGGRSTDTQYF.

To note about this clonotype: One end of the junction fails to match germline, which may point to a read error. V and J are TRBV6-6 and TRBJ2-7; a possible D gene is TRBD2 (6 bases). This CDR3 region has 16 residues. Per germline, CDR1 MNHNY and CDR2 SVGAGI (reference sequence). The CDR3 DNA reads TGTACCAGCAGGCCGATCGCTGGCGGGAATCCCTACGAGCAGTACTTC. It is translated as CTSRPIAGGNPYEQYF.

This clonotype was observed a few times. The chain uses TRBV7-3 and TRBJ2-7; D is ambiguous. The CDR3 length is 13 residues. Trimming removed 1 base from V and 7 bases from J, with 11 bases in between. The germline gives CDR1 SGHTA, CDR2 FQGTGA. CDR3 nucleotide sequence: TGTGCCAGCAGCTTAAAAGCCAGCCAGGAGCAGTACTTC. Its protein is CASSLKASQEQYF.

This chain uses TRBV12-3 or TRBV12-4 with TRBJ2-5; the match to TRBD1 covers 7 bases. J was trimmed by 4 bases and V by 5 bases; bases with no gene match: 10. The CDR3 consists of 15 residues. In DNA form, the CDR3 reads TGTGCCAGCAGTATGGGGGACAGTGAGATAGAGACCCAGTACTTC. Protein: CASSMGDSEIETQYF.